This entry lists 13 T cell receptor beta chains sequenced from one sample in a study of technical replicates of blood from a few donors. TCRdb keeps only in-frame clones here, not all; method: immunoSEQ multiplex PCR. Of 80,000 or so clones in the sample, approximately 94% were seen once. Material for sequencing was T cells isolated from PBMCs. These receptors were taken from a human donor in good health.

The chain has TRBV5-8 and TRBJ2-7, with no clear D. Trimming cost V 4 bases and J 2 bases, with 7 bases left between them. This CDR3 spans 12 amino acids. Germline CDR1 SGHTS, CDR2 YDEGEE. The CDR3 nucleotides read TGTGCCAGCAGCCCCTATACCTACGAGCAGTACTTC. As protein: CASSPYTYEQYF.

This clone was picked up a small number of times. The CDR3 is CASSQDHGTRSNQPQHF. CDR3 nucleotide sequence: TGCGCCAGCAGCCAAGATCACGGGACAAGAAGCAATCAGCCCCAGCATTTT. This chain uses TRBV4-3 with TRBJ1-5; TRBD1 might be the D (6 bases). CDR1 is LGHNA, CDR2 YSLEER, per germline. The CDR3 is 17 residues long. The V and J ends lost 0 bases and 1 base respectively, with 13 bases between them.

This chain connects TRBV5-1 to TRBJ2-3, with D possibly TRBD1 on 7 matching bases. The CDR3 length is 17 residues. Germline V gives CDR1 SGHRS, CDR2 YFSETQ. Trimming removed 0 bases from V and 3 bases from J, with 17 bases in between. The CDR3 DNA follows: TGCGCCAGCAGCTTGGCCCCCGGGGGCAGGGGGACAGATACGCAGTATTTT. This sequence encodes CASSLAPGGRGTDTQYF.

The chain recombines TRBV11-2 with TRBJ2-5, with 10 nucleotides matching TRBD2. The V gene end was trimmed by 6 bases and the J gene end by 4 bases; junction bases not matched to a gene: 11. CDR1 is SGHAT and CDR2 is FQNNGV in the germline V gene. This CDR3 spans 16 amino acids. The DNA of the CDR3 is TGTGCCAGCAGTGAGCTAGCGGGAGTTCTTAGAGAGACCCAGTACTTC. Amino acid sequence: CASSELAGVLRETQYF.

This clone appeared a single time. The rearrangement joins TRBV4-3 to TRBJ2-7, with a weak D call TRBD2 (5 bases). Germline values: CDR1 LGHNA, CDR2 YSLEER. With 1 base removed from V and 0 bases from J, the gap between germline ends came to 10 bases. The CDR3 has 15 amino acids. CDR3 coding DNA: TGCGCCAGCAGCCAAGTCGCGGGCATCTCCTACGAGCAGTACTTC. It yields the protein CASSQVAGISYEQYF.

V gene TRBV25-1 combines with J gene TRBJ1-2; D uncertain. Germline loops: CDR1 MGHDK, CDR2 SYGVNS. V lost 10 bases and J 8 bases, leaving 14 bases between the germline ends. This CDR3 is 11 amino acids long. The CDR3 coding sequence is TGTGCCACCGAGAGGCCCGGGGGCTACACCTTC. Translated: CATERPGGYTF.

This clone has only one observation. The J gene is TRBJ2-5, the V gene TRBV6-7; 10 bases are a match to TRBD1. TRBV6-7 is known as an ORF, though its function is uncertain. V lost 8 bases to trimming and J lost 4 bases; unmatched junction nucleotides: 7. The CDR3 covers 14 residues. CDR3 bases: TGTGCCAGCTGGGACAGGGGATCAAGAGAGACCCAGTACTTC. It encodes CASWDRGSRETQYF.

The chain is built from TRBV29-1 and TRBJ1-2; 11 bases are a match to TRBD1. The V segment lost 5 bases and the J segment 1 base; nucleotides outside the gene matches: 6. This CDR3 spans 15 amino acids. Germline CDR1 is SQVTM and CDR2 is ANQGSEA. The CDR3 is CSVRTGGAVNYGYTF. The CDR3 DNA is TGCAGCGTTAGGACAGGGGGCGCCGTTAACTATGGCTACACCTTC.

The chain uses TRBV5-1 and TRBJ1-2; no reliable D call. V lost 4 bases and J lost 10, with 20 bases in between. CDR3 length: 14 amino acids. Germline assignment: CDR1 SGHRS and CDR2 YFSETQ. The CDR3 loop reads CASSIAPRTINYTF. DNA for the CDR3: TGCGCCAGCAGCATTGCCCCCCGGACTATAAACTACACCTTC.

This rearrangement joins TRBV7-8 to TRBJ2-3; D call uncertain. Germline assignment: CDR1 SGHVS and CDR2 FQNEAQ. With 6 bases removed from V and 5 bases from J, the gap between germline ends came to 6 bases. This CDR3 comprises 11 residues. The DNA for the CDR3 is TGTGCCAGCAGTGAGCAAGATACGCAGTATTTT. It is translated as CASSEQDTQYF.

The genes are TRBV28 and TRBJ1-2, with 9 bases lining up with TRBD1. This CDR3 region has 14 residues. Germline V CDR1 and CDR2: MDHEN, SYDVKM. Germline trimming cut 6 bases from V and 5 bases from J; bases unmatched to any gene: 7. CDR3 residues: CASSASGTGYGYTF. Written as DNA, the CDR3 is TGTGCCAGCAGCGCTTCCGGGACAGGGTATGGCTACACCTTC.

The chain recombines TRBV10-3 with TRBJ1-2; TRBD1 is a possible D gene (6 bases). The CDR3 is 13 amino acids. Germline CDR1 reads ENHRY; CDR2 reads SYGVKD. Trimming pared 10 bases from V and 5 bases from J, leaving 17 bases between. Written as DNA, the CDR3 is TGTGCCAGCAGCCGACAGGCGCTGTATGGCTACACCTTC. Its translation is CASSRQALYGYTF.

The CDR3 coding sequence is TGCGCCAGCAGCCAAGACCTGCGGAGCGGGCAGTTCTTC. It yields the protein CASSQDLRSGQFF. The chain combines TRBV4-1 with TRBJ2-1; weak D call: TRBD2 (5 bases). Germline CDR1 and CDR2: MGHRA and YSYEKL. The germline V and J ends were trimmed by 0 bases and 12 bases, with 12 bases remaining between them. The CDR3 runs to 13 residues.